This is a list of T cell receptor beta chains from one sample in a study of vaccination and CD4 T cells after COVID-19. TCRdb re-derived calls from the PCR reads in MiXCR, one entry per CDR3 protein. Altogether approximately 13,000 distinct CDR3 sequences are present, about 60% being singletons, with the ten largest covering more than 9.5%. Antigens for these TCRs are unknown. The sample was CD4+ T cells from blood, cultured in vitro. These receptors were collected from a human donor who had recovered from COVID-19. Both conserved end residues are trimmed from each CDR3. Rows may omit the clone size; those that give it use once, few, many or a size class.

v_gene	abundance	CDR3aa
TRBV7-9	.	ASSLLETQY
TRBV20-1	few	SARDVTLYGYT
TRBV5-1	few	ASSLGGSNQPQH
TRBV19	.	ASSFSAGFGRRSPTDTQY
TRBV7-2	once	ASSFGPSGGYT
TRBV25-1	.	ASIATGAAEQY
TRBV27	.	ASINLGLNTEAF
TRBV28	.	ASSFVLAGGYGYT
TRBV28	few	ASSWYQPKETQY
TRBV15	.	ATSRRTGLNQPQH
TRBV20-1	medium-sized	SANGVTSEAF
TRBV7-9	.	ASSILTRTEAF
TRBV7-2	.	ASSRPGETQY
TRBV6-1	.	ASSEIGFSGFT
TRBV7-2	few	ASSLAGQMNTEAF
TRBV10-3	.	AISEGLSGQPQH
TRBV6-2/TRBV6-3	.	ASRDRGTYNEQF
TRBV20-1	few	SAKQNSDNEQF
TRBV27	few	ASSGSGRNNYGYT
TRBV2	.	ASTERGGGNEQY
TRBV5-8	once	ASSYNFASISYNEQF
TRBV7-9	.	ASSLGTTGIYSVTQY
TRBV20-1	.	SASLDYQSNEQF
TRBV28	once	ASSLSTDTEAF
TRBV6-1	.	ASSKRGGGRLETQY
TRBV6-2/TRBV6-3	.	ASSRTNSHQPQH
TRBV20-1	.	SLRLAGGVDEQF
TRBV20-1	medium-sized	SARDQSGYSYT
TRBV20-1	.	SASGGQGALEQF
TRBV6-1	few	ASSEGGVVSNYGYT
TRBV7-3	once	ASSRDGYSGANVLT
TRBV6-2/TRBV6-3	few	ASSYESGRYGYT
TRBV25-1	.	ASSGAAFAEAF
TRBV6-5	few	ASSSGGVNYGYT
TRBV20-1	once	SARDLRDTGELF
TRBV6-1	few	ASRVAPQETQY
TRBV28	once	ASRLAGETQY
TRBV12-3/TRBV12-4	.	ASSFDLVNTEAF
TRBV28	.	ASSWQGYGYT
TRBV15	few	ATSRTLPSGANVLT
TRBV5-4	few	ASSLDTKNTEAF
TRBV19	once	ASSPTSGSFTGELF
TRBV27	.	ASSLVIGTEAF
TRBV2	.	ASSSLAGGIYEQY
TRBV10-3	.	AISAMRYEQY
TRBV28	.	ASSLGGGGSYEQY
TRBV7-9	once	ASSPPPPYGYT
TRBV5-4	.	AGGPLEEETQY
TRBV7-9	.	ASSLGGPPNEQF
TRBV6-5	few	ASSSRTSGSITDTQY
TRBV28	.	ASMGGNQPQH
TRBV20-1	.	SAKQTGRGEQY
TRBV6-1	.	ASNLDILSNQPQH
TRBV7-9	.	ASSSASGPNEKLF
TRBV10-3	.	AISESSGRAYNEQF
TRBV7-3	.	ASSFTRERQQF
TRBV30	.	AWSRALLYGYT